This T cell receptor beta chain was documented in a study of OX40 agonist ivuxolimab in advanced cancers. The V gene lost 2 bases and the J gene lost 6 bases, with 15 bases spanning the gap. The CDR3 has 15 amino acids. Germline assignment: CDR1 SGHDT and CDR2 YYEEEE. A few counts support this clone. The method was immunoSEQ multiplex PCR; TCRdb's version includes in-frame clones alone and lacks a portion of them. The sample yields over 50,000 clones, roughly 90% seen once. The receptor's source is an adult with an advanced solid tumor such as melanoma, head and neck, liver or kidney cancer. The chain links TRBV5-6 to TRBJ1-5, with a weak D call TRBD1 (5 bases). Sample: CD4+ or CD8+ T cells sorted from blood, taken in a trial of the OX40 agonist ivuxolimab. In nucleotides, the CDR3 is TGTGCCAGCAGCTTTCGGGGGGAAGGAGGTCAGCCCCAGCATTTT. It specifies CASSFRGEGGQPQHF.